Only a few counts were recorded for the clone carrying this T cell receptor (beta chain). What it binds is not known. CDR3 size: 16 residues. Germline CDR1 reads SGHRS; CDR2 reads YFSETQ. V lost 3 bases and J lost 0, with 14 bases in between. This sample is part of a study of CD8 T cells in ankylosing spondylitis. Library preparation for TCR beta used quantitative 5'-RACE with molecular barcodes. Each CDR3 protein is one row after TCRdb ran MiXCR on the 5' RACE reads. The table shows around 770,000 distinct CDR3 sequences, with roughly 19% occurring only once. Whole-study results and caveats: Researchers report that disease-linked clones proved CD8+ and relatively rare in peripheral blood. Reportedly, matched ankylosing spondylitis synovial fluid was significantly enriched for disease-linked clones. Prior literature has documented some motif variants in synovial fluid and blood from reactive arthritis. Ankylosing spondylitis blood appeared to be characterized by a TCR beta motif of under 10 highly homologous variants.

The sequencing sample was made of blood, either unsorted or a sorted T cell fraction (not recorded which). The genes are TRBV5-1 and TRBJ2-3; D is unclear. This TCR was recovered from a male donor with ankylosing spondylitis. The CDR3 DNA reads as TGCGCCAGCAGCTCATGGCTCAGGCTCAGCACAGATACGCAGTATTTT. Protein: CASSSWLRLSTDTQYF.